Sequencing of this TCR beta chain was carried out in a study of T cells after yellow fever vaccination. Study-wide background: Those fractions that held only low numbers of cells were prepared using the SMART-Seq v4 Ultra Low Input RNA kit. Whole-study results and caveats: Most clones from primary vaccination resurfaced after the booster (around 97% CD4, over 75% CD8).

Only a few counts were recorded for this clonotype. Its antigen is currently unknown. Germline V gene lookup returns CDR1 SGHAT and CDR2 FQNNGV. After removal of 0 bases from V and 0 bases from J, the junction contained 6 bases not matched to a gene. The CDR3 runs to 18 residues. 5'RACE template switching added a universal primer site and UMIs to TCR cDNA. Each CDR3 protein gets one entry after TCRdb re-called the 5' RACE reads with MiXCR. The data show roughly 74,000 distinct CDR3 sequences, more than 5.5% seen once. The sequence was collected from a man aged 18 to 30 who received the YFV17D yellow fever vaccine. The genes are TRBV11-2 and TRBJ2-1; 9 nucleotides agree with TRBD2. Sequencing was performed on CD8+ T cells sorted from PBMCs, taken 4 to 6 days after the first yellow fever vaccination. Here the CDR3 reads CASSLDGLAGTSYNEQFF. For the CDR3, the DNA is TGTGCCAGCAGCTTAGATGGGCTAGCGGGGACCTCCTACAATGAGCAGTTCTTC.